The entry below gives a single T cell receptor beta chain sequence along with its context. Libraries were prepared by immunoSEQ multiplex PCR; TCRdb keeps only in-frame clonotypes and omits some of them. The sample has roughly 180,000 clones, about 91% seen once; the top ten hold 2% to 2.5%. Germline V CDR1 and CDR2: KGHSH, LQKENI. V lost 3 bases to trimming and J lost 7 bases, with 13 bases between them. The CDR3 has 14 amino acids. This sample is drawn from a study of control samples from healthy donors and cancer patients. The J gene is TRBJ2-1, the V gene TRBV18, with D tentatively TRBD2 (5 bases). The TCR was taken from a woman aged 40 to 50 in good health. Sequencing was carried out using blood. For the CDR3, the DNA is TGTGCCAGCTCACCGACTTTGGGAGTAAATGAGCAGTTCTTC. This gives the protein CASSPTLGVNEQFF.